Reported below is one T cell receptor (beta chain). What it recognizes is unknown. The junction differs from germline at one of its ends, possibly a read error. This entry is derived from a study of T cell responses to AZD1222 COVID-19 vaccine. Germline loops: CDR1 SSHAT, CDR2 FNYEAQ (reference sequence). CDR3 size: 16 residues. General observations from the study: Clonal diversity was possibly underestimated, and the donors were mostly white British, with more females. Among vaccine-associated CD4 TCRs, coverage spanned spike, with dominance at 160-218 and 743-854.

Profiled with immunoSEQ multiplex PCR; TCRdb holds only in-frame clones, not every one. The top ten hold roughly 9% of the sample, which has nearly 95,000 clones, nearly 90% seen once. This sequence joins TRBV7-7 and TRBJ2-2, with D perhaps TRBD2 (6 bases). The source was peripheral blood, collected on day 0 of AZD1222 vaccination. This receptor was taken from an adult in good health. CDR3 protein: CASSPTTSTNTGELFF. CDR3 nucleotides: TGTGCTAGCAGCCCCACAACTAGCACGAACACCGGGGAGCTGTTTTTT.